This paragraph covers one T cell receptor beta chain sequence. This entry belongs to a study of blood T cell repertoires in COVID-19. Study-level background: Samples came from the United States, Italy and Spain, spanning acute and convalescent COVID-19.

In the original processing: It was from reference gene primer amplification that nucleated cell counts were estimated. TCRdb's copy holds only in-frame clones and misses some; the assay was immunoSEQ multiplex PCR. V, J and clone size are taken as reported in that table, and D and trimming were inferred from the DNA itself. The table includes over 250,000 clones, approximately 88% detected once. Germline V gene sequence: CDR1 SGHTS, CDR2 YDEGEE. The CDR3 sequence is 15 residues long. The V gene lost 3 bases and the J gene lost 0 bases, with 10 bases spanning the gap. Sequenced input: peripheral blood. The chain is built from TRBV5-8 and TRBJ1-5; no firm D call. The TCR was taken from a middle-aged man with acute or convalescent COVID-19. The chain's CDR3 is CASSSTGNSNQPQHF. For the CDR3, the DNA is TGTGCCAGCAGCTCCACGGGAAATAGCAATCAGCCCCAGCATTTT.